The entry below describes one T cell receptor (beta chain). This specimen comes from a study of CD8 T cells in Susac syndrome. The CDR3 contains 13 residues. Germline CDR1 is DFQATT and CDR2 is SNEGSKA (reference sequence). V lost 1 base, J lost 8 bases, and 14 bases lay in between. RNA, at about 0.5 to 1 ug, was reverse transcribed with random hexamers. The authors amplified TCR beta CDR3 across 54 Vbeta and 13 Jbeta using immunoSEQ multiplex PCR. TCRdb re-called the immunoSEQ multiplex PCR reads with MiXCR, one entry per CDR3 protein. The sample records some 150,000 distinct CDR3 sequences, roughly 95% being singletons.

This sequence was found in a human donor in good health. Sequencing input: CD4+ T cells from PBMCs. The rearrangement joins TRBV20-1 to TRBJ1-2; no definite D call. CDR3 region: CSARADPSKGYTF. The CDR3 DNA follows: TGCAGTGCTAGAGCCGATCCGTCCAAGGGCTACACCTTC.